This record looks at one T cell receptor beta chain sequence and its context. Assay: immunoSEQ multiplex PCR; the TCRdb copy retains only in-frame clones and omits some. The table has about 160,000 clones, more than 75% seen once; the top ten hold around 2.1%. These data originate in a study of blood T cell repertoires in COVID-19. The CDR3 has 19 residues. V was clipped by 0 bases and J by 2 bases; unmatched bases: 12. The germline V gene has CDR1 SSHAT and CDR2 FNYEAQ (reference sequence). This chain connects TRBV7-7 to TRBJ2-1; 8 bases line up with TRBD2. This TCR was sampled from a man between 18 and 35 years old with acute or convalescent COVID-19. Sequencing input: peripheral blood. The CDR3 is CASSLASSGSGLAYNEQFF. In DNA, the CDR3 is TGTGCCAGCAGCTTAGCGTCAAGCGGGAGTGGACTCGCCTACAATGAGCAGTTCTTC.